The 5 T cell receptor beta chains given below trace back to one sample, sequenced in a study of blood T cell repertoires in COVID-19. Clones were read by immunoSEQ multiplex PCR, and TCRdb kept only the in-frame ones, dropping some. The sample has fewer than 450,000 clones; approximately 91% are singletons. The sample comprised peripheral blood. Source of these receptors: a woman in her 70s with COVID-19, enrolled during active disease.

The rearrangement uses TRBV24-1 and TRBJ1-4; the D gene is possibly TRBD1 (6 bases). CDR3 length: 13 residues. V was pared by 8 bases and J by 7 bases, with 13 bases between. The germline CDR1 and CDR2 sequences are KGHDR and SFDVKD. DNA of the CDR3: TGTGCCACCATCGAAGGGACAAGTGAAAAACTGTTTTTT. It codes for CATIEGTSEKLFF.

V gene TRBV19 combines with J gene TRBJ2-3, with D possibly TRBD1 on 5 matching bases. V lost 5 bases and J lost 1, with 13 bases in between. This CDR3 is 15 amino acids long. Germline CDR1 reads LNHDA; CDR2 reads SQIVND (reference sequence). The CDR3 sequence is CASSPIGAGTDTQYF. The DNA of the CDR3 is TGTGCCAGTAGTCCTATAGGGGCAGGCACAGATACGCAGTATTTT.

V is TRBV18 and J is TRBJ1-1; 7 nucleotides line up with TRBD1. Trimming at V came to 5 bases and at J to 4 bases, leaving 10 bases not matched to a gene. CDR3 length: 15 residues. Germline V CDR1 and CDR2: KGHSH, LQKENI. The CDR3 here is CASSVLQGTSTEAFF. CDR3 in DNA: TGTGCCAGCTCAGTCTTACAGGGGACGAGCACTGAAGCTTTCTTT.

This clone was counted once. The J gene is TRBJ2-1, the V gene TRBV6-5, with 7 nucleotides matching TRBD1. Looked up from germline, CDR1 is MNHEY and CDR2 is SVGAGI. Trimming took 7 bases from V and 6 from J; bases not matched to a gene: 9. The CDR3 sequence is 14 residues long. The CDR3 loop is CASNRQGMTNEQFF. The CDR3 nucleotides read TGTGCCAGCAACCGACAGGGAATGACCAATGAGCAGTTCTTC.

The chain joins TRBV19 to TRBJ1-5; D is undetermined. CDR3 length: 14 amino acids. V was pared by 7 bases and J by 0 bases, with 10 bases between. Germline V CDR1 and CDR2: LNHDA, SQIVND (reference sequence). In nucleotides, the CDR3 is TGTGCCAGTATTGGGCCTTATAGCAATCAGCCCCAGCATTTT. Amino acids: CASIGPYSNQPQHF.